One sample yielded the 15 T cell receptor beta chains listed below, sequenced in a study of tumor and adjacent non-tumor tissue in lung cancer. RNA was extracted from bulk tissue without any cell sorting. The library came from three nested PCR rounds adapted from ARM-PCR protocols. TCRdb re-called the multiplex PCR reads through MiXCR, storing one row per CDR3 protein. The top ten hold around 16% of the sample, which has roughly 81,000 distinct CDR3 sequences, about 61% seen once. Sequenced: lung tumor tissue. Every receptor here comes from a man aged 70 or older with non-small cell lung cancer.

About this clonotype itself: In this CDR3 the conserved last residue, phenylalanine or tryptophan, is missing, so a read error is likely. Because the CDR3's place on the DNA is in doubt, the DNA is left out and the CDR3 is given as listed by TCRdb. The V gene is TRBV11-3, the J gene TRBJ2-1; the table's TRBD1 call for D was not verified on the DNA. The CDR3 has 14 amino acids, counting both end residues. Germline CDR1 and CDR2: SGHNT and YENEEA. The CDR3 here is CASSSGDRLNEQLL.

The DNA of the CDR3 is TGTGCCAGCAGCTTTAGCAGGGACGCGAGCTACACCTTC. Its translation is CASSFSRDASYTF. The J gene is TRBJ1-2, the V gene TRBV11-2, with a possible D match to TRBD1 (5 bases). Trimming cost V 3 bases and J 9 bases, with 14 bases left between them. Germline V gives CDR1 SGHAT, CDR2 FQNNGV. This CDR3 is built from 13 residues. Drawing the rest from reference TRBV11-2 and TRBJ1-2, the complete variable domain is EAGVAQSPRYKIIEKRQSVAFWCNPISGHATLYWYQQILGQGPKLLIQFQNNGVVDDSQLPKDRFSAERLKGVDSTLKIQPAKLEDSAVYLCASSFSRDASYTFGSGTRLTVV.

As to this clonotype: A read error may explain this, as a much larger clone is one base away. The chain employs TRBV29-1 and TRBJ2-7; 9 nucleotides match TRBD2. This CDR3 has 13 amino acids. The V gene's germline CDR1 is SQVTM and CDR2 ANQGSEA. This CDR3 is CSVYLAGRYEEYF. In DNA form, the CDR3 reads TGCAGCGTGTACCTAGCGGGAAGGTACGAGGAGTACTTC.

This clonotype was recorded at least ten times. V gene TRBV4-1 combines with J gene TRBJ1-1; 8 bases line up with TRBD1. Germline V lookup: CDR1 MGHRA, CDR2 YSYEKL. The V segment lost 4 bases and the J segment 1 base; nucleotides outside the gene matches: 5. The CDR3 spans 15 residues. CDR3 DNA: TGCGCCAGCAGCCGTCCGGGACAGGCGAACACTGAAGCTTTCTTT. Translated: CASSRPGQANTEAFF.

Points on this clonotype: Germline and junction disagree at one end, which may indicate a read error. This chain links TRBV19 with TRBJ1-6, with 7 bases fitting TRBD1. This CDR3 comprises 14 residues. Germline V gene data show CDR1 as LNHDA and CDR2 as SQIVND (reference sequence). CDR3 sequence: CACSSPGQPSPLHF. The CDR3 nucleotides are TGTGCCTGTAGTTCGCCGGGACAGCCATCACCCCTCCACTTT.

This clonotype has ten or more counts. The chain recombines TRBV28 with TRBJ2-7; TRBD2 might be the D (5 bases). Trimming removed 11 bases at V and 1 base at J, with 15 bases between. This CDR3 has 13 residues. The germline gives CDR1 MDHEN, CDR2 SYDVKM. DNA for the CDR3: TGTGCCTCTCGCGGGTATGATTCCTACGAGCAGTACTTC. Amino acids: CASRGYDSYEQYF.

Comment on this clonotype: This may be a read error, as it is one base from a much larger clone. CDR3 coding DNA: TGTGCCAGCAGCAGGACTATCGGGGATACGCAGTATTTT. This gives the protein CASSRTIGDTQYF. The chain is built from TRBV5-6 and TRBJ2-3; the D gene is possibly TRBD2 (6 bases). V dropped 4 bases and J dropped 6 bases, with 12 bases sitting between them. In germline, CDR1 is SGHDT, CDR2 YYEEEE. The CDR3 extends over 13 amino acids.

The CDR3 DNA follows: TGCGCCAGCAACTGGTTGACAGGGACGGCCTACGAGCAGTACTTC. Translating gives CASNWLTGTAYEQYF. V gene TRBV5-1 combines with J gene TRBJ2-7, with 7 bases that match TRBD1. The germline V gene encodes CDR1 SGHRS and CDR2 YFSETQ. With V trimmed by 6 bases and J by 2 bases, 11 bases remained unmatched. This CDR3 has 15 amino acids.

This clonotype showed up just once. The CDR3 does not end in the conserved phenylalanine or tryptophan, so this is likely a read error. The CDR3 spells CASSLFVAANTVELFL. Here the CDR3 DNA reads TGTGCCAGCAGCTTGTTCGTGGCCGCGAACACCGTGGAGCTGTTTCTT. The gene calls are TRBV11-2 and TRBJ2-2; D is unresolved. The CDR3 loop spans 16 amino acids. Per the germline V gene, CDR1 is SGHAT and CDR2 is FQNNGV.

This clonotype appeared many times. This chain connects TRBV7-9 to TRBJ2-5; D is undetermined. This CDR3 has 15 residues. Per the germline V gene, CDR1 is SEHNR and CDR2 is FQNEAQ (reference sequence). V lost 5 bases and J lost 2, with 15 bases in between. CDR3 loop: CASSQRGLSQETQYF. Here the CDR3 DNA reads TGTGCCAGCAGCCAACGTGGGCTCTCGCAAGAGACCCAGTACTTC.

This clonotype was detected many times. This sequence joins TRBV6-6 and TRBJ1-1; no firm D call. V lost 8 bases and J lost 2, with 15 bases in between. The CDR3 covers 14 residues. Looked up from germline, CDR1 is MNHNY and CDR2 is SVGAGI (reference sequence). CDR3 amino acids: CASFGPPPNTEAFF. CDR3 in DNA: TGTGCCAGCTTTGGTCCTCCTCCTAACACTGAAGCTTTCTTT.

Turning to this clonotype: An end of the junction differs from the germline gene, which may be a read error. The V call is TRBV29-1, the J call TRBJ2-7; 8 nucleotides match TRBD1. CDR3 size: 13 residues. Germline V gene lookup returns CDR1 SQVTM and CDR2 ANQGSEA. The CDR3 spells CSVQGAGNNEQYF. DNA of the CDR3: TGCAGCGTCCAGGGGGCAGGGAATAACGAACAGTACTTC.

As regards this clonotype: Just one base apart from a much larger clone, this may be a read error. The CDR3 does not end in the conserved phenylalanine or tryptophan, so this is likely a read error. The chain joins TRBV10-3 to TRBJ1-2; 7 positions agree with TRBD1. The V gene's germline CDR1 is ENHRY and CDR2 SYGVKD. The CDR3 length is 16 residues. Losses at the gene ends were 0 bases for V and 7 bases for J; bases not matched to a gene: 11. Here the CDR3 DNA reads TGTGCCATCAGTGAGTCGACTACAGGGGCGTCGGGTGGCTACACCTCC. Residues: CAISESTTGASGGYTS.

The chain uses TRBV27 and TRBJ1-4; D is perhaps TRBD1 (5 bases). Germline V gene sequence: CDR1 MNHEY, CDR2 SMNVEV (reference sequence). The CDR3 sequence is 16 residues long. The V end lost 6 bases, the J end lost 2 bases, and 16 bases lay between the germline ends. The CDR3 spells CASRRDRLVTNEKLFF. In nucleotides, the CDR3 is TGTGCCAGCAGGCGGGACCGGCTAGTGACTAATGAAAAACTGTTTTTT.

This clonotype appeared many times. The V call is TRBV13, the J call TRBJ2-5, with unresolved D. The V gene's germline CDR1 is PRHDT and CDR2 FYEKMQ (reference sequence). The CDR3 covers 13 residues. Trimming took 0 bases from V and 1 from J, leaving 3 bases between them. The CDR3 sequence is CASSLGGQETQYF. CDR3 DNA sequence: TGTGCCAGCAGCTTAGGGGGCCAAGAGACCCAGTACTTC.